These 10 T cell receptor beta chains came from one sample sequenced in a study of CD8+CD57+ T cells in acquired aplastic anemia. TCR beta VDJ combinations and CDR3 sequences were profiled from genomic DNA. TCRdb independently ran MiXCR on the reads; one entry per CDR3 protein. The sample records just over 150,000 distinct CDR3 sequences, about 48% being singletons. CD8+CD57+ cell expansion, shown by flow cytometry, had occurred in the patients selected for sequencing. Sequencing input: sorted CD4+, CD8+, or CD8+CD57+ T cells (not recorded which) from PBMCs. Every receptor here comes from a human donor with aplastic anemia.

A few counts support this clonotype. V and J are TRBV2 and TRBJ2-3, with TRBD2 matching over 11 bases. CDR3 length equals 15 residues. CDR1 and CDR2 from the germline V gene are SNHLY and FYNNEI. V was clipped by 8 bases and J by 0 bases; unmatched bases: 4. This CDR3 is CASLGLAASTDTQYF. The DNA of the CDR3 is TGTGCCAGCCTGGGACTAGCGGCTAGCACAGATACGCAGTATTTT.

This chain connects TRBV25-1 to TRBJ1-5; TRBD1 aligns across 9 bases. CDR1 MGHDK and CDR2 SYGVNS come from the germline V gene. After removal of 2 bases from V and 4 bases from J, the junction contained 3 bases not matched to a gene. The CDR3 loop spans 15 amino acids. CDR3 bases: TGTGCCAGCAGTGAAGGGGACAGGGAAAATCAGCCCCAGCATTTT. Translation gives CASSEGDRENQPQHF.

The gene calls are TRBV24-1 and TRBJ2-7; D possibly corresponds to TRBD2 (6 bases). Trimming pared 5 bases from V and 4 bases from J, leaving 11 bases between. The CDR3 loop spans 13 amino acids. Germline CDR1 reads KGHDR; CDR2 reads SFDVKD. CDR3 sequence (DNA): TGTGCCACCAGTGTAGGGGCGGGATACGAGCAGTACTTC. It codes for CATSVGAGYEQYF.

Many counts were recorded for this clonotype. The chain uses TRBV5-1 and TRBJ2-1, with D perhaps matching TRBD1 (5 bases). The CDR3 extends over 16 amino acids. The V gene lost 7 bases and the J gene lost 0 bases, with 17 bases spanning the gap. Per the germline V gene, CDR1 is SGHRS and CDR2 is YFSETQ. The CDR3 sequence is CASGWGGESSYNEQFF. DNA of the CDR3: TGCGCCAGCGGGTGGGGCGGTGAGAGCTCCTACAATGAGCAGTTCTTC.

On this clonotype itself: One end of the junction fails to match germline, which may point to a read error. The chain uses TRBV7-9 and TRBJ2-7; D is uncertain. Germline assignment: CDR1 SEHNR and CDR2 FQNEAQ (reference sequence). This CDR3 has 13 residues. The CDR3 here is CASSSALSYEQYF. Written as DNA, the CDR3 is TGTGCCAGCAGCTCGGCCCTCTCCTATGAGCAGTACTTC.

The chain is built from TRBV2 and TRBJ1-2; possibly TRBD1 for D (6 bases). V was cut by 7 bases and J by 6 bases, with 24 bases left in between. CDR3 size: 16 residues. CDR1 and CDR2 (germline): SNHLY, FYNNEI. CDR3 residues: CASTGPSAQGIHGYTF. DNA for the CDR3: TGTGCCAGCACGGGACCCAGCGCACAGGGTATACATGGCTACACCTTC.

With respect to this clonotype: At one end the junction does not follow the germline gene, possibly because of a read error. The CDR3 protein is CASSQDRGNGGETHYF. DNA for the CDR3: TGTGCCAGCAGCCAAGATCGAGGAAACGGGGGAGAGACCCACTACTTC. The rearrangement links TRBV4-2 to TRBJ2-5, with D perhaps matching TRBD2 (6 bases). Germline CDR1 reads LGHNA; CDR2 reads YNFKEQ. This CDR3 contains 16 residues.

V usage is TRBV20-1 and J usage is TRBJ1-3; TRBD1 aligns across 11 bases. The CDR3 covers 16 residues. After removal of 3 bases from V and 3 bases from J, the junction contained 7 bases not matched to a gene. The germline gives CDR1 DFQATT, CDR2 SNEGSKA (reference sequence). The CDR3 reads CSASGQGAEYGNTIYF. In DNA form, the CDR3 reads TGCAGTGCTAGCGGACAGGGGGCTGAATATGGAAACACCATATATTTT.

V is TRBV20-1 and J is TRBJ1-2; D might be TRBD1 (6 bases). Germline-derived CDR1 and CDR2 are DFQATT and SNEGSKA (reference sequence). V dropped 6 bases and J dropped 5 bases, with 19 bases sitting between them. The CDR3 sequence is 14 residues long. The CDR3 is CSAGAGVLLYGYTF. In DNA form, the CDR3 reads TGCAGTGCAGGGGCAGGGGTACTGTTATATGGCTACACCTTC.

The chain couples TRBV29-1 to TRBJ1-2; TRBD1 matches 8 bases. The CDR3 sequence is 11 residues long. Trimming cost V 4 bases and J 9 bases; bases outside gene matches: 4. Germline lookup yields CDR1 SQVTM and CDR2 ANQGSEA. The CDR3 nucleotides are TGCAGCGTTGGACAGGGGAGTCGCTACACCTTC. Translation: CSVGQGSRYTF. The full variable domain, in which reference TRBV29-1 and TRBJ1-2 provide the parts outside the CDR3, is SAVISQKPSRDICQRGTSLTIQCQVDSQVTMMFWYRQQPGQSLTLIATANQGSEATYESGFVIDKFPISRPNLTFSTLTVSNMSPEDSSIYLCSVGQGSRYTFGSGTRLTVV.